This TCR beta chain appears in the sequencing data of a study of T cell repertoires in cytomegalovirus infection. Turning to the study itself: CMV epitopes used comprised recently identified HLA-C-restricted ones and well-studied HLA-B-restricted ones. From public TCR beta signatures came an indication of both CMV infection and matching HLA type. Study outcomes and limitations: Adding up the frequency of public TCR beta families identified people who carried CMV plus the relevant HLA. HLA-C-restricted TCR beta clonotypes specific for CMV led the ex vivo response.

On this clonotype: The target antigen is unknown.

Via MiXCR, TCRdb re-called the reads, giving one row per CDR3 protein. The profile shows around 540,000 distinct CDR3 sequences, more than 30% of them singletons. The CDR3 is made up of 14 amino acids. CDR1 and CDR2 (germline): MNHNS, SASEGT. V lost 6 bases and J lost 8, with 14 bases in between. The rearrangement links TRBV6-1 to TRBJ1-6, with D perhaps TRBD1 (5 bases). The sequences come from cultured PBMCs, collected from culture after CMV antigen stimulation. This clonotype was obtained from a human donor in good health (CMV status not recorded). Some clones in this sample may be carry-over from other donors' samples. DNA for the CDR3: TGTGCCAGCAGCAGCCGCTGGGGGGATTCACCCCTCCACTTT. Translated: CASSSRWGDSPLHF.